The clone carrying this T cell receptor beta chain was picked up a small number of times. Per the original methods: Using reference gene primer amplification, nucleated cell counts were estimated. Clones were sequenced by immunoSEQ multiplex PCR, and TCRdb holds only the in-frame ones, with some missing. The V and J calls and the clone size are those of that table, but D and trimming were determined from the DNA. The sample shows fewer than 300,000 clones, approximately 85% of them seen only once. This specimen belongs to a study of blood T cell repertoires in COVID-19. Study-wide context: Italy, Spain and the United States were the sources of the convalescent and acute COVID-19 samples. PBMCs, B-cell-depleted T cells, or T cells provided the cDNA or gDNA that made up the material.

Germline CDR1 is SGDLS and CDR2 is YYNGEE. J lost 7 bases, V lost 4 bases, and 2 bases had no gene match. The CDR3 is 14 residues long. This clonotype originated in a middle-aged man with active or convalescent COVID-19. The rearrangement links TRBV9 to TRBJ1-6, with TRBD1 matching over 10 bases. Material: peripheral blood. The CDR3 here is CASSLGQGNSPLHF. DNA of the CDR3: TGTGCCAGCAGCTTGGGACAGGGGAATTCACCCCTCCACTTT.